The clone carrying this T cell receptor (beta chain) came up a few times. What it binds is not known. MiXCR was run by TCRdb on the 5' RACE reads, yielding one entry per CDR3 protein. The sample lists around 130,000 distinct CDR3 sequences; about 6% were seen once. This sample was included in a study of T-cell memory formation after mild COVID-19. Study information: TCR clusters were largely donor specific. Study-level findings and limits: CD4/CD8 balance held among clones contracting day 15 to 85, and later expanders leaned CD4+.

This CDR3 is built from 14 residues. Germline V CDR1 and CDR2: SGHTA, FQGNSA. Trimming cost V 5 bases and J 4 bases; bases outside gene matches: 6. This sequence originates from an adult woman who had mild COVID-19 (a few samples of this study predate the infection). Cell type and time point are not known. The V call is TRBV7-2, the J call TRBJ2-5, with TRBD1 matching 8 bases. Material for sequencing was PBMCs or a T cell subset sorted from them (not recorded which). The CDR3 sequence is CASSPGGGVETQYF. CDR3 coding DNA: TGTGCCAGCAGCCCAGGGGGCGGGGTAGAGACCCAGTACTTC.